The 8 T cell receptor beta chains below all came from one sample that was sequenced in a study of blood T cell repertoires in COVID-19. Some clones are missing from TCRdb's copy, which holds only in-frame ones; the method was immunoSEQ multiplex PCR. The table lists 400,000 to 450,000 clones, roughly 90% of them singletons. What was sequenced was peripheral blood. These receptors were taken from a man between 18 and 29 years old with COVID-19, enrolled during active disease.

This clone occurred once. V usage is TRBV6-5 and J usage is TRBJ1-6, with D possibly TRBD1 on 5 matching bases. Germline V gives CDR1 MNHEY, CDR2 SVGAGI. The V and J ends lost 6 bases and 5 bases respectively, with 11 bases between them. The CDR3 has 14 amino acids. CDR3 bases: TGTGCCAGCAGCCAGGGAGGGAATAATTCACCCCTCCACTTT. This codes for CASSQGGNNSPLHF.

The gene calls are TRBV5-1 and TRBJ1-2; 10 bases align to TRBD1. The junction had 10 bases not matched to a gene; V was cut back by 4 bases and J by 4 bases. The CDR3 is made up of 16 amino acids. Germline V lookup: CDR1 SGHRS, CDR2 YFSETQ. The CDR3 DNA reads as TGCGCCAGCAGCCCCGGGACAGGGGCTTTCGGCTATGGCTACACCTTC. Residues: CASSPGTGAFGYGYTF. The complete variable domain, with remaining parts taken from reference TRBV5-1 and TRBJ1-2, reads KAGVTQTPRYLIKTRGQQVTLSCSPISGHRSVSWYQQTPGQGLQFLFEYFSETQRNKGNFPGRFSGRQFSNSRSEMNVSTLELGDSALYLCASSPGTGAFGYGYTFGSGTRLTVV.

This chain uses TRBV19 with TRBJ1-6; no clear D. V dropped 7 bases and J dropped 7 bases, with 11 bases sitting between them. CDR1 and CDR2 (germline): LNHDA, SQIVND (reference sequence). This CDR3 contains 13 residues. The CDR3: CASNEQVNSPLHF. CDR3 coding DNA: TGTGCCAGTAACGAGCAGGTGAATTCACCCCTCCACTTT. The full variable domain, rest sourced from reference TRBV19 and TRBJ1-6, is DGGITQSPKYLFRKEGQNVTLSCEQNLNHDAMYWYRQDPGQGLRLIYYSQIVNDFQKGDIAEGYSVSREKKESFPLTVTSAQKNPTAFYLCASNEQVNSPLHFGNGTRLTVT.

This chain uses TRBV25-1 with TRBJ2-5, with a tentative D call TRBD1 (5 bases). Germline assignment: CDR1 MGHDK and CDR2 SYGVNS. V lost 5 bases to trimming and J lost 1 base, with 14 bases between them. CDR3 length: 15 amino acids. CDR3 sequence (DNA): TGTGCCAGCAGTACCTTCGAGACAGTCCAAGAGACCCAGTACTTC. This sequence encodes CASSTFETVQETQYF.

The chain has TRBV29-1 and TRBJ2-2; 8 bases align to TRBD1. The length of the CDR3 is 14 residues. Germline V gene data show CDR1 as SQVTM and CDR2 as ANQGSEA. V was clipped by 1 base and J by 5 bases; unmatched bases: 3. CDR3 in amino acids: CSVEVGQGTGELFF. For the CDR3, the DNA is TGCAGCGTTGAAGTAGGACAGGGAACCGGGGAGCTGTTTTTT.

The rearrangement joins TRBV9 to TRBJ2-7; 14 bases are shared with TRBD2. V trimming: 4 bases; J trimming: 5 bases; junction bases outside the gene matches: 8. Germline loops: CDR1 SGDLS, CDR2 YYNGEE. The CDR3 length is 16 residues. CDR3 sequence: CASSPSGTSGSHEQYF. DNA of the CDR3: TGTGCCAGCAGCCCCTCTGGGACTAGCGGGAGCCACGAGCAGTACTTC.

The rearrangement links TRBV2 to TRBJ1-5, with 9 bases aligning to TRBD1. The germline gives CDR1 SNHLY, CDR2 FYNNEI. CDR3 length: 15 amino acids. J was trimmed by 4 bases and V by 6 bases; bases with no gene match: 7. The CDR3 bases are TGTGCCAGCAGCTGGGACAGGGCGGGGAATCAGCCCCAGCATTTT. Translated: CASSWDRAGNQPQHF.

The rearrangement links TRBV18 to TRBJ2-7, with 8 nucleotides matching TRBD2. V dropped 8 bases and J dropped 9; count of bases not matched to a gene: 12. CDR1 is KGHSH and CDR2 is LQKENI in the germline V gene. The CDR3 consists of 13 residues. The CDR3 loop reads CASGREGNPGQYF. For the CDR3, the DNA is TGTGCCAGCGGCCGGGAGGGGAACCCGGGGCAGTACTTC.